This passage covers 18 T cell receptor beta chains from one sample sequenced in a study of spatial heterogeneity in lung cancer. The antigens for these receptors are not known. Each CDR3 protein gets one entry after TCRdb re-called the 5' RACE reads with MiXCR. The sample has roughly 3,700 distinct CDR3 sequences, approximately 28% seen once. Regarding the study as a whole: How many expanded intratumoral alpha and beta TCRs were present tracked the tumor mutation count, which was a count of nonsynonymous mutations.

Time point in this sample: sample taken at primary tumor resection. The input for sequencing was lung tumor tissue, taken at surgery. The receptors derive from a male donor with early-stage non-small cell lung cancer.

Judged by abundance, this clonotype is medium-sized (0.01 to 0.1%). This beta chain is an off-target read within a library intended for alpha chains, so its frequency means little. The V and J genes are TRBV20-1 and TRBJ2-1; possibly TRBD2 for D (5 bases). This CDR3 is built from 16 residues. Trimming pared 0 bases from V and 3 bases from J, leaving 15 bases between. Looked up from germline, CDR1 is DFQATT and CDR2 is SNEGSKA (reference sequence). For the CDR3, the DNA is TGCAGTGCTAGAGATGATCGGACTGCAAACTACAATGAGCAGTTCTTC. Translated, it gives CSARDDRTANYNEQFF.

Regarding this clonotype: Being off target in a library aimed at alpha chains, this beta chain has a size of little meaning. V gene TRBV6-2 or TRBV6-3 combines with J gene TRBJ2-7; D might be TRBD1 or TRBD2, each matching 5 bases. Germline loops: CDR1 MNHEY, CDR2 SVGEGT. The CDR3 consists of 11 residues. V lost 7 bases, J lost 5 bases, and 9 bases lay in between. The CDR3, as DNA: TGTGCCAGCACCCTGGGGGACGAGCAGTACTTC. It is translated as CASTLGDEQYF.

This clonotype is judged medium-sized. This beta chain came through as a stray read in a library set up for alpha chains, and its size says little. The J gene is TRBJ2-5, the V gene TRBV9, with 9 bases that match TRBD2. Germline-derived CDR1 and CDR2 are SGDLS and YYNGEE. The J segment lost 6 bases and the V segment lost 2 bases, leaving 8 bases of the junction unmatched. CDR3 length: 15 amino acids. CDR3 amino acids: CASSVDLAGRKTQYF. As DNA, the CDR3 is TGTGCCAGCAGCGTGGATCTAGCGGGACGGAAGACCCAGTACTTC.

This clonotype appeared many times. A library prepared for alpha chains yielded this beta chain as an off-target read; its size is of little meaning. This sequence joins TRBV30 and TRBJ1-2; TRBD1 agrees at 12 bases. V was pared by 5 bases and J by 3 bases, with 13 bases of the junction left unmatched. CDR3 length: 17 amino acids. Per germline, CDR1 GTSNPN and CDR2 SVGIG (reference sequence). The CDR3 protein is CAWFGAGQGAGDYGYTF. CDR3 bases: TGTGCCTGGTTTGGCGCGGGACAGGGGGCTGGAGACTATGGCTACACCTTC.

A remark on this clonotype: Since the library was made to target alpha chains, this beta chain is a stray read and its abundance is not meaningful. The chain carries TRBV6-2 or TRBV6-3 and TRBJ1-2; unclear D gene. Germline CDR1 MNHEY, CDR2 SVGEGT. V lost 2 bases and J lost 0, with 7 bases in between. This CDR3 is built from 14 residues. CDR3 residues: CASSYQPANYGYTF. The CDR3 nucleotides are TGTGCCAGCAGTTACCAGCCAGCTAACTATGGCTACACCTTC.

This clonotype was observed a handful of times. This beta chain appears as a stray read in a library generated for alpha chains; its size is not informative. The chain has TRBV10-2 and TRBJ2-7; 8 bases match TRBD1. This CDR3 contains 16 residues. Germline trimming cut 1 base from V and 1 base from J; bases unmatched to any gene: 6. Germline values: CDR1 WSHSY, CDR2 SAAADI. CDR3 loop: CASSEYGGTGSYEQYF. In DNA form, the CDR3 reads TGCGCCAGCAGTGAGTATGGAGGGACAGGATCCTACGAGCAGTACTTC.

A remark on this clonotype: This beta chain is an off-target read within a library intended for alpha chains, so its frequency means little. The chain has TRBV29-1 and TRBJ2-3; no clear D. In germline, CDR1 is SQVTM, CDR2 ANQGSEA. The CDR3 is made up of 13 amino acids. V gave up 4 bases and J gave up 1 base, with 9 bases separating them. The CDR3 here is CSVVRQGTDTQYF. For the CDR3, the DNA is TGCAGCGTTGTACGGCAGGGCACAGATACGCAGTATTTT.

Turning to this clonotype: This beta chain turned up in a library designed for alpha chains; as an off-target read, its abundance says little. The chain links TRBV7-6 to TRBJ2-1; no clear D gene. Germline lookup yields CDR1 SGHVS and CDR2 FNYEAQ. V shed 0 bases and J shed 5 bases, with 5 bases lying between them. The CDR3 sequence is 13 residues long. The CDR3 loop reads CASSLALDNEQFF. As DNA, the CDR3 is TGTGCCAGCAGCTTAGCCCTAGACAATGAGCAGTTCTTC.

By share of the sample, this clonotype is medium-sized. Little can be read into the size of this beta chain, an off-target read in a library designed for alpha chains. J is TRBJ2-3 and V is TRBV7-2; 12 bases match TRBD2. V was pared by 5 bases and J by 2 bases, with 5 bases of the junction left unmatched. This CDR3 has 16 residues. CDR1 SGHTA and CDR2 FQGNSA come from the germline V gene. Here the CDR3 reads CASSLSSGRATDTQYF. CDR3 coding DNA: TGTGCCAGCAGCCTATCTAGCGGGAGGGCCACAGATACGCAGTATTTT.

This clonotype occurred once. Within a library made for alpha chains, this beta chain is off target, and its count is uninformative. The V and J genes are TRBV7-9 and TRBJ2-1, with D possibly being TRBD1 (5 bases). Per the germline V gene, CDR1 is SEHNR and CDR2 is FQNEAQ (reference sequence). V lost 0 bases and J 4 bases, leaving 7 bases between the germline ends. CDR3 size: 14 residues. The DNA for the CDR3 is TGTGCCAGCAGCTTAGCAGGGGCTTACAATGAGCAGTTCTTC. This sequence encodes CASSLAGAYNEQFF.

This clonotype is medium-sized (0.01 to 0.1%). The library was designed around alpha chains, so this beta chain is a stray read whose abundance carries little weight. V gene TRBV30 combines with J gene TRBJ1-1; TRBD1 is a possible D gene (6 bases). The V and J ends lost 4 bases and 4 bases respectively, with 16 bases between them. The germline V gene has CDR1 GTSNPN and CDR2 SVGIG (reference sequence). The length of the CDR3 is 14 residues. The CDR3 loop is CAWTPMGGGTEAFF. CDR3 nucleotide sequence: TGTGCCTGGACCCCGATGGGAGGGGGCACTGAAGCTTTCTTT.

For this clonotype: This beta chain slipped into a library made for alpha chains as a stray read, so its size is not meaningful. The J gene is TRBJ2-5, the V gene TRBV29-1; 10 nucleotides line up with TRBD2. CDR3 length: 15 amino acids. V shed 4 bases and J 4 bases; nucleotides not matched to a gene: 9. Germline CDR1 is SQVTM and CDR2 is ANQGSEA. This CDR3 reads CSVAFSSGSSETQYF. The CDR3 DNA reads TGCAGCGTTGCTTTCTCTAGCGGGAGCTCAGAGACCCAGTACTTC.

Details on this clonotype: Found in a library prepared for alpha chains, this beta chain is an off-target read, and its abundance has little meaning. The chain is built from TRBV28 and TRBJ2-7; TRBD2 matches 15 bases. The germline CDR1 and CDR2 sequences are MDHEN and SYDVKM. The CDR3 covers 16 residues. V dropped 5 bases and J dropped 6; count of bases not matched to a gene: 8. CDR3 nucleotides: TGTGCCAGCAGTCGAGCCGGGACTAGCGGGAGGAGCGAGCAGTACTTC. Protein sequence: CASSRAGTSGRSEQYF.

A word on this clonotype: Compared with germline, one end of the junction differs, possibly owing to a read error. This beta chain turned up in a library designed for alpha chains; as an off-target read, its abundance says little. The chain links TRBV7-9 to TRBJ2-7, with 9 bases that match TRBD2. The CDR3 loop spans 14 amino acids. Germline CDR1 is SEHNR and CDR2 is FQNEAQ (reference sequence). The CDR3 region is CASSLAGYPYEQYF. For the CDR3, the DNA is TGTGCCAGCAGCCTAGCGGGATACCCCTACGAGCAGTACTTC.

As regards this clonotype: This beta chain is off target for a library built for alpha chains, so its abundance means little. As DNA, the CDR3 is TGTGCCAGCGGTTCCTCTTCGGGGGCGGGAACCGGGGAGCTGTTTTTT. It specifies CASGSSSGAGTGELFF. The chain joins TRBV28 to TRBJ2-2; D could derive from TRBD1 or TRBD2 (6 bases each). The CDR3 loop spans 16 amino acids. With 8 bases removed from V and 5 bases from J, the gap between germline ends came to 21 bases. Germline V gene sequence: CDR1 MDHEN, CDR2 SYDVKM.

This clonotype was seen only a few times. Little can be read into the size of this beta chain, an off-target read in a library designed for alpha chains. The rearrangement uses TRBV5-1 and TRBJ2-5, with D possibly matching TRBD1 (6 bases). The CDR3 loop spans 17 amino acids. V was trimmed by 3 bases and J by 2 bases, leaving 20 bases between them. The germline CDR1 and CDR2 sequences are SGHRS and YFSETQ. The CDR3 protein is CASSSGLGAVLQETQYF. DNA of the CDR3: TGCGCCAGCAGCTCGGGGTTGGGGGCAGTTCTTCAAGAGACCCAGTACTTC.

Points on this clonotype: Being off target in a library aimed at alpha chains, this beta chain has a size of little meaning. The chain couples TRBV3-1 to TRBJ2-1; D is undetermined. The ends were cut back, 0 bases at V and 10 bases at J, with 7 bases in the middle. The germline gives CDR1 LGHDT, CDR2 YNNKEL (reference sequence). This CDR3 has 12 residues. The CDR3 loop reads CASSQDIVEQFF. In DNA, the CDR3 is TGTGCCAGCAGCCAAGATATCGTGGAGCAGTTCTTC.

This clonotype is medium-sized in the sample. Within a library made for alpha chains, this beta chain is off target, and its count is uninformative. V usage is TRBV27 and J usage is TRBJ1-4, with 7 positions matching TRBD1. Germline trimming cut 10 bases from V and 8 bases from J; bases unmatched to any gene: 10. Germline V lookup: CDR1 MNHEY, CDR2 SMNVEV (reference sequence). The length of the CDR3 is 13 residues. CDR3 residues: CATRQGPYEKLFF. In DNA form, the CDR3 reads TGTGCCACCAGACAGGGCCCCTACGAAAAACTGTTTTTT.